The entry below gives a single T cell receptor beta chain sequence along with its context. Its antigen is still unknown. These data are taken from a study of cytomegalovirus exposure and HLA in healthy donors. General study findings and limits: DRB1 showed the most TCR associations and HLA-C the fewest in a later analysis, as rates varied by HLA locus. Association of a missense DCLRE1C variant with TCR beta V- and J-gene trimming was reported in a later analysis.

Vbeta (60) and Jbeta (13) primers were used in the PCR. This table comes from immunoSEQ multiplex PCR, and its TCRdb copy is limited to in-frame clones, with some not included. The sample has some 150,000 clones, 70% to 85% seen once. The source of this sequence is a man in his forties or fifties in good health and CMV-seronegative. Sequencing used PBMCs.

CDR3 sequence reads: CASSRGIGPYEQYF. The CDR3 bases are TGTGCCAGCTCAAGGGGGATCGGGCCCTACGAGCAGTACTTC. The genes are TRBV18 and TRBJ2-7, with D tentatively TRBD1 (6 bases). V was cut by 5 bases and J by 2 bases, with 13 bases left in between. The CDR3 loop spans 14 amino acids. The germline CDR1 and CDR2 sequences are KGHSH and LQKENI.